The present T cell receptor beta chain was sequenced within a study of cytomegalovirus exposure and HLA in healthy donors. For the study at large: About 85 million unique TCR sequences came from HLA-typed donors in an early release. Findings of the study overall: TCR beta V- and J-gene trimming was later associated with a missense DCLRE1C variant.

A word on this clone: Its matching antigen is unknown.

It was with 60 Vbeta and 13 Jbeta primers that the PCR ran. The data were produced by immunoSEQ multiplex PCR, yet TCRdb's version contains in-frame clones alone and is incomplete. Of some 130,000 clones listed, more than 80% were seen once; the top ten hold 1%. Trimming left V 6 bases short and J 0 bases short, with 12 bases between. Germline assignment: CDR1 SNHLY and CDR2 FYNNEI. The CDR3 sequence is 14 residues long. The rearrangement joins TRBV2 to TRBJ2-7, with a tentative D call TRBD1 (5 bases). Sequences were obtained from PBMCs. This TCR was sampled from a man aged 35 to 55 in good health and CMV-seronegative. CDR3 protein: CASRKQGNSYEQYF. The DNA for the CDR3 is TGTGCCAGCAGAAAGCAGGGAAACTCCTACGAGCAGTACTTC.